This T cell receptor (beta chain) was found in a study of blood T cells in healthy people across ages. On this clonotype: As yet, its antigen is unknown.

Broader study findings: With unsorted PBMCs, a conclusive comparison of naive versus antigen-experienced cells was not possible.

Primers used in a second PCR of roughly 7 to 12 cycles were a sample-barcoded 5' primer and a J-beta primer mix. TCRdb passed the 5' RACE reads through MiXCR, listing each CDR3 protein once. The sample has fewer than 900,000 distinct CDR3 sequences, under 40% seen once. The CDR3 is made up of 14 amino acids. This chain links TRBV21-1 with TRBJ2-5; TRBD1, as called in the table, went unchecked against the DNA. The last part of the DNA fits TRBJ2-7 better; the J call may be wrong. TRBV21-1 is tagged as a pseudogene. The sample taken for sequencing was blood. This receptor was taken from a man aged 18 to 29 in good health. The CDR3 DNA reads TGTGCCAGCAGCCAGGGGACAGGGTTGTGCGAGCAGTACTTC. As protein: CASSQGTGLCEQYF.